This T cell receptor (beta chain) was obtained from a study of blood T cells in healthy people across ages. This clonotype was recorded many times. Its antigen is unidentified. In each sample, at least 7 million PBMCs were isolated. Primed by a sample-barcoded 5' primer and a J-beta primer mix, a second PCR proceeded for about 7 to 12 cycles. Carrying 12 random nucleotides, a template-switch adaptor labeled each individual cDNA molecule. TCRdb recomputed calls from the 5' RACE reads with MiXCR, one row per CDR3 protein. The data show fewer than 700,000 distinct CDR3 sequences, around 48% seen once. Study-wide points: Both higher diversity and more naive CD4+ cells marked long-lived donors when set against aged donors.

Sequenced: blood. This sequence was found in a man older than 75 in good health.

CDR3 residues: CASTGYTGGADQPQHF. CDR3 nucleotide sequence: TGTGCCAGCACGGGCTACACAGGGGGCGCGGATCAGCCCCAGCATTTT. V and J are TRBV6-6 and TRBJ1-5; 9 bases match TRBD1. This CDR3 spans 16 amino acids. V lost 7 bases and J lost 5; bases outside the gene matches: 12. Germline V gives CDR1 MNHNY, CDR2 SVGAGI (reference sequence).